This T cell receptor (beta chain) derives from a study of shared clonotypes between healthy human individuals. Study summary: For every donor, three CD4 naive, three CD4 memory, two CD8 naive and one CD8 memory plates were used.

Study-level points and caveats: Between a few donors, naive CD4 clonotypes were shared at a level of about 5%. Clonotypes shared by all four sorted-subset donors had higher generation probabilities than non-shared clonotypes.

Worth noting for this clone: Antigen specificity is unknown.

The CDR3 runs to 15 residues. J was trimmed by 6 bases and V by 5 bases; bases with no gene match: 12. Germline V lookup: CDR1 SGHNT, CDR2 YENEEA. Positively selected for CCR7, the CD45RO-negative cells used as naive CD8 cells excluded terminally differentiated effector memory CD45RA+ cells. Sequencing was performed with immunoSEQ multiplex PCR; in TCRdb, only in-frame clones are kept and a portion is missing. The table records 660,000 or so clones, 90% to 97% of them present only once. The genes are TRBV11-3 and TRBJ2-7; 8 bases line up with TRBD2. Sequencing used naive CD8+ T cells sorted from blood. The TCR comes from a young woman in good health. CDR3 loop: CASSAGPGLGLEQYF. DNA for the CDR3: TGTGCCAGCAGCGCCGGGCCGGGACTAGGTCTCGAGCAGTACTTC.